One and the same sample provided the 21 T cell receptor beta chains below, sequenced in a study of shared clonotypes between healthy human individuals. TCRdb's copy holds only in-frame clones and misses some; the assay was immunoSEQ multiplex PCR. The table lists hundreds of thousands of clones, 75% to 80% of them singletons. Sequenced input: PBMCs. The receptor source for this set is a woman in her thirties or forties in good health. Some clones in this sample may be carry-over from other donors' samples.

This sequence joins TRBV6-6 and TRBJ1-2, with unresolved D. Germline loops: CDR1 MNHNY, CDR2 SVGAGI (reference sequence). The CDR3 consists of 10 residues. V was trimmed by 6 bases and J by 7 bases, leaving 6 bases between them. The CDR3 nucleotides read TGTGCCAGCAGCCCAGGTGGCTACACCTTC. Protein sequence: CASSPGGYTF.

This chain connects TRBV12-5 to TRBJ2-3; a weak D match, TRBD1 (6 bases). This CDR3 comprises 18 residues. CDR1 LGHNT and CDR2 FRNRAP come from the germline V gene. Between the trimmed V and J ends, which lost 4 bases and 0 bases, there was a span of 20 bases. The CDR3 nucleotides are TGTGCTAGTGGTTCAGGATACGTAGGGGGACCTAGCACAGATACGCAGTATTTT. Its protein is CASGSGYVGGPSTDTQYF.

This clone was recorded once. V and J are TRBV5-4 and TRBJ1-2, with 7 bases identical to TRBD1. This CDR3 region has 16 residues. The trim removed 1 base at V and 0 bases at J, leaving 6 bases unmatched. In germline, CDR1 is SGHNT, CDR2 YYREEE (reference sequence). The CDR3 region has the DNA TGTGCCAGCAGCTTGTGGGCCGGGACAGCTAACTATGGCTACACCTTC. The encoded protein is CASSLWAGTANYGYTF.

J is TRBJ2-7 and V is TRBV4-1; tentative D call: TRBD2 (5 bases). Trimming cost V 0 bases and J 3 bases, with 18 bases left between them. Germline CDR1 is MGHRA and CDR2 is YSYEKL. This CDR3 contains 17 residues. Here the CDR3 reads CASSQEWVGGIGYEQYF. For the CDR3, the DNA is TGCGCCAGCAGCCAAGAGTGGGTCGGAGGAATCGGCTACGAGCAGTACTTC.

J is TRBJ2-5 and V is TRBV6-5, with TRBD2 as a possible D gene (5 bases). Germline values: CDR1 MNHEY, CDR2 SVGAGI. The CDR3 runs 15 residues. The germline V and J ends were trimmed by 2 bases and 5 bases, with 15 bases remaining between them. CDR3 residues: CASSYREWGRETQYF. CDR3 DNA sequence: TGTGCCAGCAGTTACAGGGAGTGGGGTCGGGAGACCCAGTACTTC.

This sequence joins TRBV18 and TRBJ1-1, with 9 bases that match TRBD1. J gave up 7 bases and V 2 bases, and 8 bases lay outside the gene matches. The germline CDR1 and CDR2 sequences are KGHSH and LQKENI. The CDR3 sequence is 15 residues long. The CDR3 DNA is TGTGCCAGCTCACCAGGCGACAGGGGGTACGTTGAAGCTTTCTTT. This encodes CASSPGDRGYVEAFF.

The chain joins TRBV7-8 to TRBJ1-2; D not resolved. The CDR3 runs 13 residues. V shed 3 bases and J shed 5 bases, with 10 bases lying between them. Germline lookup yields CDR1 SGHVS and CDR2 FQNEAQ. The CDR3 DNA sequence: TGTGCCAGCAGCTTCCCGGACCTATATGGCTACACCTTC. Amino acid sequence: CASSFPDLYGYTF.

The rearrangement joins TRBV6-5 to TRBJ2-5; D not resolved. Germline assignment: CDR1 MNHEY and CDR2 SVGAGI. CDR3 size: 13 residues. Trimming removed 4 bases at V and 5 bases at J, with 11 bases between. The CDR3: CASSLGREETQYF. The CDR3 DNA follows: TGTGCCAGCAGTTTGGGCAGAGAGGAGACCCAGTACTTC.

Note on this clone: A read error may account for a junction end that differs from germline. The genes are TRBV7-2 and TRBJ2-7; perhaps TRBD1 as D (6 bases). Germline loops: CDR1 SGHTA, CDR2 FQGNSA. The CDR3 contains 16 residues. For the CDR3, the DNA is TGCGCCAGCAGCCGCCTACGTGGGCAGGGGTCCTACGAGCAGTACTTC. Its translation is CASSRLRGQGSYEQYF.

The chain employs TRBV19 and TRBJ1-5; D perhaps matches TRBD1 (6 bases). Trimming pared 1 base from V and 6 bases from J, leaving 16 bases between. This CDR3 is built from 16 residues. CDR1 and CDR2 from the germline V gene are LNHDA and SQIVND (reference sequence). The CDR3 DNA reads TGTGCCAGTAGTATAGGGTGGAGCAGGGGCCGTCAGCCCCAGCATTTT. It is translated as CASSIGWSRGRQPQHF.

This clone was observed at least ten times. Other DNA sequences in this specimen translate into the identical CDR3. V and J are TRBV5-1 and TRBJ2-5, with 9 bases aligning to TRBD1. Unmatched junction bases numbered 12, after V lost 1 base and J lost 2 bases. Germline lookup yields CDR1 SGHRS and CDR2 YFSETQ. The CDR3 consists of 18 residues. The CDR3 sequence: CASSLLNNLGTGQETQYF. For the CDR3, the DNA is TGCGCCAGCAGCTTGTTAAACAACCTCGGGACAGGGCAAGAGACCCAGTACTTC.

V gene TRBV27 combines with J gene TRBJ2-7, with no clear D. The ends were cut back, 0 bases at V and 2 bases at J, with 8 bases in the middle. CDR1 is MNHEY, CDR2 SMNVEV, per germline (reference sequence). This CDR3 spans 14 amino acids. The CDR3 here is CASSLSIGPYEQYF. DNA for the CDR3: TGTGCCAGCAGTTTATCGATAGGGCCCTACGAGCAGTACTTC.

This clone showed up just once. The V gene is TRBV6-5, the J gene TRBJ2-5; maybe TRBD2 (6 bases). V lost 1 base and J lost 4, with 13 bases in between. The CDR3 length is 15 residues. CDR1 and CDR2 from the germline V gene are MNHEY and SVGAGI. CDR3 protein: CASSYWGGTRETQYF. CDR3 sequence (DNA): TGTGCCAGCAGTTACTGGGGAGGAACAAGAGAGACCCAGTACTTC.

This clone was counted a few times. Other nucleotide sequences in the sample specify the same CDR3. The gene calls are TRBV5-1 and TRBJ2-7; D possibly corresponds to TRBD1 (5 bases). The CDR3 has 12 residues. Germline CDR1 SGHRS, CDR2 YFSETQ. V lost 5 bases and J lost 4, with 10 bases in between. The chain's CDR3 is CASSSQGYEQYF. The DNA for the CDR3 is TGCGCCAGCAGTAGTCAGGGTTACGAGCAGTACTTC.

V is TRBV15 and J is TRBJ1-5; D gene uncertain. Germline CDR1 reads LNHNV; CDR2 reads YYDKDF (reference sequence). Trimming pared 8 bases from V and 1 base from J, leaving 18 bases between. This CDR3 contains 16 residues. The CDR3: CATSVLPTGSNQPQHF. In DNA form, the CDR3 reads TGTGCCACCTCGGTCCTTCCCACGGGGAGCAATCAGCCCCAGCATTTT.

The chain uses TRBV18 and TRBJ1-5, with D maybe TRBD1 (6 bases). The ends were cut back, 7 bases at V and 5 bases at J, with 12 bases in the middle. The CDR3 is 13 amino acids. In germline, CDR1 is KGHSH, CDR2 LQKENI. The CDR3 coding sequence is TGTGCCAGCTGCAGGGGACCTGATCAGCCCCAGCATTTT. Amino acids: CASCRGPDQPQHF.

The rearrangement links TRBV10-2 to TRBJ2-1; 13 bases agree with TRBD2. Losses at the gene ends were 6 bases for V and 10 bases for J; bases not matched to a gene: 9. CDR1 WSHSY and CDR2 SAAADI come from the germline V gene. The CDR3 spans 15 residues. CDR3 sequence (DNA): TGCGCCAGCAGGTCGACTAGCGGGAGGTCTTGGGAGCAGTTCTTC. This encodes CASRSTSGRSWEQFF.

The chain recombines TRBV28 with TRBJ2-2, with a weak D call TRBD2 (7 bases). There are 15 residues in the CDR3. V was cut by 6 bases and J by 4 bases, with 15 bases left in between. Germline lookup yields CDR1 MDHEN and CDR2 SYDVKM. CDR3 in amino acids: CASRSGGGSTGELFF. The CDR3 nucleotides read TGTGCCAGCAGATCGGGGGGCGGGAGCACCGGGGAGCTGTTTTTT.

The chain carries TRBV27 and TRBJ2-5, with D possibly matching TRBD2 (5 bases). CDR1 is MNHEY and CDR2 is SMNVEV in the germline V gene (reference sequence). The CDR3 runs to 15 residues. Deletions cut 7 bases from V and 5 bases from J, with 20 bases between. The CDR3: CASKSMVDPGETQYF. The CDR3 coding sequence is TGTGCCAGCAAATCGATGGTCGACCCGGGGGAGACCCAGTACTTC.

This chain links TRBV14 with TRBJ2-7, with D hard to call. Germline V gene sequence: CDR1 SGHDN, CDR2 FVKESK. The V and J ends lost 4 bases and 5 bases respectively, with 12 bases between them. The CDR3 length is 13 residues. DNA of the CDR3: TGTGCCAGCAGCCCAAGATACAGTCACGAGCAGTACTTC. It translates to CASSPRYSHEQYF.

Concerning this clone itself: It differs at one base from a far larger clone, so likely a read error. The CDR3 sequence: CASSEFGRRTNEQFF. CDR3 bases: TGTGCCAGCAGTGAATTCGGGAGAAGGACCAATGAGCAGTTCTTC. The gene calls are TRBV2 and TRBJ2-1; a weak D match, TRBD2 (6 bases). V lost 2 bases and J lost 6, with 14 bases in between. The CDR3 spans 15 residues. The germline V gene encodes CDR1 SNHLY and CDR2 FYNNEI.